A selection of T cell receptor beta chains follows, all from one sample in a study of cytomegalovirus exposure and HLA in healthy donors. Sequenced by immunoSEQ multiplex PCR; TCRdb stores in-frame clones only, minus some. The table lists 110,000 or so clones, over 70% of them singletons. Source material: PBMCs. These TCRs come from a woman in her forties or fifties in good health and CMV-seropositive. CDR3s include the opening cysteine and the closing phenylalanine or tryptophan. Each record gives: J gene, CDR3 length, V gene, CDR3 protein.

>TRBJ2-7|14|TRBV27
CASSLNDRGYEQYF
>TRBJ2-1|14|TRBV29-1
CSVEGSRGRNEQFF
>NA|15|TRBV5-4
CASSFFDRKNYEQYF
>TRBJ1-2|14|TRBV30
CAWTRSGTGVGYTF
>TRBJ1-1|16|TRBV4-1
CASSQPPSVGPAEAFF
>TRBJ2-7|13|TRBV2
CASSEGRGGEQYF
>TRBJ1-1|13|TRBV28
CASSWDSNTEAFF
>TRBJ1-2|15|TRBV6-1
CASSETPRDSAGYTF
>TRBJ2-1|14|TRBV5-1
CASSLSGHGNEQFF
>TRBJ2-7|14|TRBV2
CASSDSGVAREQYF
>TRBJ1-5|14|TRBV5-1
CASSPSGFNQPQHF
>TRBJ1-4|15|TRBV19
CASSIASSTNEKLFF
>TRBJ1-2|14|TRBV29-1
CSTYSGTGRSGYTF
>TRBJ2-6|16|TRBV18
CASSRLTGAGANVLTF
>TRBJ2-2|15|TRBV4-3
CASSQGLALEGELFF
>TRBJ2-2|15|TRBV11-2
CASSPQGLETGELFF
>TRBJ1-1|15|TRBV14
CASSQVAGPNTEAFF
>TRBJ2-7|14|TRBV5-6
CASSFYAGVYEQYF
>TRBJ1-1|13|TRBV7-2
CASSSRFSAEAFF
>TRBJ2-1|16|TRBV10-1
CASSGMDRSSYNEQFF